Sequencing of this TCR beta chain was carried out in a study of blood T cell repertoires in COVID-19. Whole-study context: Italy, Spain and the United States were the sources of the convalescent and acute COVID-19 samples. Nucleic acid was either cDNA or gDNA, and it came from T cells, B-cell-depleted T cells, or PBMCs.

Original methodology: Amplifying reference gene primers gave estimates of nucleated cell counts. Generated by immunoSEQ multiplex PCR, the TCRdb table keeps only in-frame clones and is missing some. That table supplies the V and J calls and clone size; D and trimming were determined from the DNA. The sample shows about 190,000 clones, 75% to 90% of them seen only once. CDR1 SGDLS and CDR2 YYNGEE come from the germline V gene. The CDR3 totals 14 residues. Trimming removed 2 bases from V and 5 bases from J; junction bases left unmatched: 4. Sequencing was carried out using peripheral blood. The chain links TRBV9 to TRBJ2-5; 9 bases agree with TRBD2. This sequence was found in a man between 60 and 70 years old with acute or convalescent COVID-19. Here the CDR3 DNA reads TGTGCCAGCAGCGTCCTTAGCGGGAGCGAGACCCAGTACTTC. This gives the protein CASSVLSGSETQYF.